This T cell receptor (beta chain) was captured in a study of vaccination effects on CD4 cells after COVID-19 (dated by TCRdb to between 2021 and 2024). Looking at the study overall: The ViraFEST assay stimulated PBMC with viral peptide pools and then used TCR sequencing to identify antigen-specific CD4+ T cell clonotypes by expansion. Post-vaccine samples across the study were collected a median of 72 days after the second dose, with a range of 14 to 241. Fewer than 2.5 million PBMC per well were cultured in IMDM with about 4.5% human AB serum, 10 IU/ml IL-2 and gentamicin, plus 10 ug/ml peptides. The study compared SARS-CoV-2 spike-specific CD4+ TCR repertoires before and after mRNA vaccination in COVID-19 convalescent patients and infection-naive vaccine recipients. The full study included some 10 COVID-19 convalescent patients and several SARS-CoV-2-naive healthy vaccine recipients. In the study, cultures from other donors were sequenced using the Oncomine TCR Beta short-read assay on an Illumina iSeq 100. Overall study outcomes, separate from this receptor: Only a small number of convalescent patients were included, and no early post-infection timepoints were available, which limited the study. Both infection-induced and vaccine-induced clones contracted markedly at late post-vaccination timepoints, which is consistent with waning T cell responses. In healthy vaccine recipients, vaccine-induced clones were almost all SARS-CoV-2 mono-reactive, with only 1 of 255 cross-reactive with common cold coronaviruses.

The CDR3 contains 15 residues, cysteine and phenylalanine counted. Only the CDR3 region is kept as DNA, spanning 45 bases read in frame from base 1. The germline ends are 7 bases apart after V is trimmed by 1 base and J by 1 base. From the germline V gene (reference sequence), CDR1 is SEHNR and CDR2 is FQNEAQ. Remarks on this clone: Its target antigen remains unknown. Base qualities are missing; no much larger clone stands one base away.

After roughly 11 days of culture, CD4+ T cells were isolated with the EasySep CD4+ T cell isolation kit. Two doses of either the BNT162b2 or the mRNA-1273 mRNA SARS-CoV-2 vaccine were administered to participants. Negative nucleocapsid antibody results before and after vaccination confirmed that the healthy vaccine recipients had no prior SARS-CoV-2 infection. Half of the culture medium was replaced with fresh IL-2-containing medium on days 3 and 7. Each peptide stimulation condition was cultured in triplicate wells unless otherwise noted. PBMC were separated from whole blood using Ficoll-Paque Plus gradient centrifugation and were then either cryopreserved at -140C or used fresh. Genomic DNA was extracted from cultured CD4+ T cells with the QIAamp micro DNA kit. Preparation of the library involved the immunoSEQ multiplex PCR assay. DNA from the cultured and isolated CD4+ T cells underwent TCR beta CDR3 sequencing. For the original study's pipeline: Non-productive TCR sequences were discarded, and reads were trimmed to the CDR3 region, with only CDR3s of 7 or more amino acids retained. Antigen-specific clonotypes were identified using the MANAFEST web app by comparison of expansion in peptide wells against reference cultures. For clones to be considered positive, expansion at FDR<0.05 versus reference and all other wells, an odds ratio above 5, and a frequency above 0.1% in two replicate wells were required. Clonotypes significantly expanded in SARS-CoV-2 spike wells and in at least one common cold coronavirus spike condition were defined as cross-reactive. Using the stringdist R package, CDR3 similarity was measured by Levenshtein distance, and unrooted trees were constructed with ape in R 3.6.1. TCRdb re-hosts the immuneACCESS table, in-frame sequences only. Its copies lack some clones; in the studies checked, an unresolved V gene accounts for under half of them, and the cause for the rest is not known. Clone size and V and J calls were adopted from that table, with D and trimming inferred from the DNA. A total of around 69,000 clones appear in this sample, less than 85% of them only once. Of the sample, 2.4% is held by the ten largest clones.

Material: CD4+ T cells from PBMCs cultured without peptide, obtained after COVID-19 vaccination. The V gene is TRBV7-9 and the J gene is TRBJ2-2, with the D gene uncertain. The receptor was isolated from a human donor who received a COVID-19 vaccine. CDR3 loop: CASSLVSGNTGELFF. The DNA reads as follows: TGTGCCAGCAGCTTAGTCTCTGGGAACACCGGGGAGCTGTTTTTT.